The T cell receptor beta chain described here comes from a study of response to subunit inactivated influenza vaccine. The J segment lost 9 bases and the V segment lost 0 bases, leaving 10 bases of the junction unmatched. The length of the CDR3 is 15 residues. Germline V lookup: CDR1 LGHNA, CDR2 YSLEER. From the RT-PCR reads, TCRdb called clonotypes with MiXCR, one entry per CDR3 protein. The data contain fewer than 200,000 distinct CDR3 sequences, about 10% of them singletons. This clonotype was counted at least ten times. The sample was non-naive T cells sorted from PBMCs, taken on the day of vaccination. V and J are TRBV4-3 and TRBJ1-2; 7 bases match TRBD1. The receptor comes from a man aged 45-65 years who received an inactivated influenza vaccine. CDR3 in amino acids: CASSQDRTGFRSYTF. CDR3 in DNA: TGCGCCAGCAGCCAAGATAGGACAGGTTTTCGGAGCTACACCTTC.